This T cell receptor beta chain was sequenced for a study of persistence of HIV-infected CD4 T cells. This was the immunoSEQ version 4 assay in survey mode. The table came from immunoSEQ multiplex PCR; TCRdb's copy has only in-frame clones and leaves some out. Seen here are under 55,000 clones, roughly nine tenths observed once, and the top ten hold around 0.47%. There are a few counts of this clone. Its antigen remains unknown. This nonspecific control used anti-CD3/anti-CD28 bead stimulation of CD4+ T cells. Sorting selected CD4+ T cells upregulating both CD40 ligand and CD69. For at least 4 years, plasma HIV-1 RNA was undetectable (<50 copies/mL). The sequences come from CD4+ T cells sorted from PBMCs after approximately 19-hour stimulation, collected from a patient who received antiretroviral therapy. This clonotype originated in an adult woman with HIV who was CMV-seropositive.

The CDR3 DNA sequence: TGCAGCGTTGGTAGGGGGAAAATAGATACGCAGTATTTT. Translated, it gives CSVGRGKIDTQYF. The chain combines TRBV29-1 with TRBJ2-3, with D possibly being TRBD1 (6 bases). Per germline, CDR1 SQVTM and CDR2 ANQGSEA. V was cut by 4 bases and J by 5 bases, with 13 bases left in between. The CDR3 has 13 amino acids.